This TCR beta chain was sequenced in a study of memory CD4+ T cells and cytomegalovirus serostatus. Background on the study: Of the healthy Belgian adults, 8 to 10 were CMV seropositive and 24 seronegative.

Trimming removed 5 bases at V and 8 bases at J, with 6 bases between. Germline V gene lookup returns CDR1 LNHDA and CDR2 SQIVND (reference sequence). The CDR3 has 10 residues. The assay was immunoSEQ multiplex PCR, and TCRdb's table has in-frame clones only and misses some. There are 35,000 to 50,000 clones in the sample; about 79% occur only once, and under 6.5% lies in the top ten. Single viable CD3+CD4+CD8-CD45RO+ cells were sorted as the memory CD4+ T cells. This clone was detected a few times. The chain couples TRBV19 to TRBJ1-1; the D is unclear. This sequence originates from an adult in good health and CMV-seronegative. The sequencing input was memory CD4+ T cells from blood. The CDR3 region has the DNA TGTGCCAGTAGTCAGAGAGAAGCTTTCTTT. This sequence encodes CASSQREAFF.